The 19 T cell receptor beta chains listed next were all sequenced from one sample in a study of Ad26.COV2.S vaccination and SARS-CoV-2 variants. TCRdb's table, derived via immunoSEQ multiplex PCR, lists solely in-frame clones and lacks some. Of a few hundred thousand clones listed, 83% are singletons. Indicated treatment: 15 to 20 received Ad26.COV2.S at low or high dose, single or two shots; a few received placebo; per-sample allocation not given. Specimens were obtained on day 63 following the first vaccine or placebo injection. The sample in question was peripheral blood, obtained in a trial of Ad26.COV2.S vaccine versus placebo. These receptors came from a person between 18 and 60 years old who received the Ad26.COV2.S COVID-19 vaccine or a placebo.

CDR3 sequence reads: CASSYRTDGDTQYF. CDR3 nucleotides: TGTGCCAGCAGTTACAGGACAGATGGAGATACGCAGTATTTT. The gene calls are TRBV6-5 and TRBJ2-3; possibly TRBD1 for D (6 bases). Germline CDR1 is MNHEY and CDR2 is SVGAGI. This CDR3 has 14 residues. V dropped 2 bases and J dropped 5 bases, with 11 bases sitting between them.

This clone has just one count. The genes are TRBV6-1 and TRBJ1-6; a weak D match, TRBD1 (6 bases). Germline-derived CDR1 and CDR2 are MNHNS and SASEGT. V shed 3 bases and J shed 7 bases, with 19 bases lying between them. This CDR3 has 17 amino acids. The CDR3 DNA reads TGTGCCAGCAGTGAGGTGTTGTACAGGGAAAGGAATTCACCCCTCCACTTT. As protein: CASSEVLYRERNSPLHF.

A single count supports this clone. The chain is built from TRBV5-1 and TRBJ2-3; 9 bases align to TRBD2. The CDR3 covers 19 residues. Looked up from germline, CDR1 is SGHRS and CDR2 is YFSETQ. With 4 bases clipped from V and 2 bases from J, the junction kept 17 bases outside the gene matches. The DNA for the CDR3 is TGCGCCAGCAGCCCTAAAAAACGACTAGCGGTAGAGGTCACAGATACGCAGTATTTT. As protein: CASSPKKRLAVEVTDTQYF.

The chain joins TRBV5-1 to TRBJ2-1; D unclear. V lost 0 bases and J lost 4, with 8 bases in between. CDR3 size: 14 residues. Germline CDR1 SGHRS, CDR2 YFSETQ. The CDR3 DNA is TGCGCCAGCAGCTTGGGCCAAGCATACAATGAGCAGTTCTTC. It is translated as CASSLGQAYNEQFF.

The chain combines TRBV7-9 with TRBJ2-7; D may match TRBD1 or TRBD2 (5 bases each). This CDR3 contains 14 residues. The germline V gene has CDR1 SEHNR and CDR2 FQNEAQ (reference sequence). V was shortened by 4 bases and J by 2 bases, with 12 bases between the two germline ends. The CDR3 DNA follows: TGTGCCAGCAGCTATGTGGGGGACGCCTACGAGCAGTACTTC. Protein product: CASSYVGDAYEQYF.

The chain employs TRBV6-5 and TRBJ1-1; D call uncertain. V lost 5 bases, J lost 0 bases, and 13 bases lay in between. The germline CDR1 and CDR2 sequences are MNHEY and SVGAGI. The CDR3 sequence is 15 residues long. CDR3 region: CASSPLTVLNTEAFF. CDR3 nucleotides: TGTGCCAGCAGTCCCCTAACAGTTTTGAACACTGAAGCTTTCTTT.

The CDR3 here is CASSQGQSGGGYTF. The CDR3 nucleotides are TGTGCCAGCAGCCAAGGACAGTCAGGAGGTGGCTACACCTTC. J is TRBJ1-2 and V is TRBV14, with D perhaps matching TRBD1 (5 bases). Trimming removed 1 base from V and 7 bases from J, with 13 bases in between. CDR3 length: 14 amino acids. CDR1 and CDR2 (germline): SGHDN, FVKESK.

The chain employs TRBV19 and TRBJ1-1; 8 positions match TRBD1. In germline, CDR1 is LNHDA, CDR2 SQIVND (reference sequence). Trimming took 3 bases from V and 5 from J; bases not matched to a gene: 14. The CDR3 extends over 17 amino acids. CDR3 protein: CASSIRDRGDGWTEAFF. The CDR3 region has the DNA TGTGCCAGTAGTATCCGCGACAGGGGAGATGGATGGACTGAAGCTTTCTTT.

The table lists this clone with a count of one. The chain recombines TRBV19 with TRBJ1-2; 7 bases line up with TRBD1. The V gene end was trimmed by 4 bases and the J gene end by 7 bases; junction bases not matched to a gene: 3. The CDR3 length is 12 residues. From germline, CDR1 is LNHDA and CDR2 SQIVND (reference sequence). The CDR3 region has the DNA TGTGCCAGTAGTACGGACAGGCCTGGCTACACCTTC. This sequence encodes CASSTDRPGYTF.

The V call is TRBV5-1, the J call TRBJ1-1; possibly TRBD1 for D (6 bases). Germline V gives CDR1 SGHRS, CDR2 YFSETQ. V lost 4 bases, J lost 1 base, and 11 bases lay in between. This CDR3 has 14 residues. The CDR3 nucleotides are TGCGCCAGCAGCCCGGACAGATCGAACACTGAAGCTTTCTTT. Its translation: CASSPDRSNTEAFF.

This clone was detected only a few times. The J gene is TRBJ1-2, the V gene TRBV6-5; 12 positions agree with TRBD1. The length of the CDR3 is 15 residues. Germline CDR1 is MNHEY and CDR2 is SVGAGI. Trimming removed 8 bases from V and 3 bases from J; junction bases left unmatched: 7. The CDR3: CASRGQGAGDYGYTF. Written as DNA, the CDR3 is TGTGCCAGCCGGGGACAGGGGGCGGGGGACTATGGCTACACCTTC.

The CDR3 coding sequence is TGTGCCAGCAGTGATCGCCGGGGTAGCGGGAGGCGAGTGCAGTTCTTC. The encoded protein is CASSDRRGSGRRVQFF. The rearrangement uses TRBV2 and TRBJ2-1; 10 bases are a match to TRBD2. There are 16 residues in the CDR3. Germline V gene data show CDR1 as SNHLY and CDR2 as FYNNEI. The junction had 14 bases not matched to a gene; V was cut back by 3 bases and J by 12 bases.

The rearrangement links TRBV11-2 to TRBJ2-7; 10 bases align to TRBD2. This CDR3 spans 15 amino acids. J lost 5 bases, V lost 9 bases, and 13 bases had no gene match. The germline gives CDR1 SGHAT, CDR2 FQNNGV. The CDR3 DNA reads TGTGCCAGTACTGACTTGCTAGCGGGAGAAGACGAGCAGTACTTC. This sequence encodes CASTDLLAGEDEQYF.

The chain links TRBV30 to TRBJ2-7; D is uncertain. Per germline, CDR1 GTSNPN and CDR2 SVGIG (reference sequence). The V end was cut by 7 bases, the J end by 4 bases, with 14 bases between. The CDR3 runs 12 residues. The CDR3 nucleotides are TGTGCCTCCTCAACTGGAGCTTACGAGCAGTACTTC. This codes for CASSTGAYEQYF.

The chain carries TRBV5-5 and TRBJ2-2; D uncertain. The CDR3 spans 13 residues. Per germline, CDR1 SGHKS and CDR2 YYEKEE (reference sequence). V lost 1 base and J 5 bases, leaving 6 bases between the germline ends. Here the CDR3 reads CASSLRLTGELFF. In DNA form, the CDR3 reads TGTGCCAGCAGCTTGAGGTTGACCGGGGAGCTGTTTTTT.

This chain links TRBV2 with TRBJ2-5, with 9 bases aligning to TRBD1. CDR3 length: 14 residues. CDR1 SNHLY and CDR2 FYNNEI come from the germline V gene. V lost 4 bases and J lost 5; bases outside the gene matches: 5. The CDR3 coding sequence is TGTGCCAGCAGTGTCAACAGGGGGCGCGAGACCCAGTACTTC. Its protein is CASSVNRGRETQYF.

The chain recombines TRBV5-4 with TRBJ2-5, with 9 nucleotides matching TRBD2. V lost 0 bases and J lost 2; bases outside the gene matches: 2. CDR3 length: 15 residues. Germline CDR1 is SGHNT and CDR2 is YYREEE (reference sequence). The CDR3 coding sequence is TGTGCCAGCAGCTTGGCCCTAGCGGGGCAAGAGACCCAGTACTTC. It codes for CASSLALAGQETQYF.

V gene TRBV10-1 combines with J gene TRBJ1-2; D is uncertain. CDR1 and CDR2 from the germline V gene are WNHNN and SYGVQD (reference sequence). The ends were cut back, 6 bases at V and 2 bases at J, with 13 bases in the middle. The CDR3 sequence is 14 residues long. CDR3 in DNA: TGCGCCAGCAGCTTATTCTTAGAGAACTATGGCTACACCTTC. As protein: CASSLFLENYGYTF.

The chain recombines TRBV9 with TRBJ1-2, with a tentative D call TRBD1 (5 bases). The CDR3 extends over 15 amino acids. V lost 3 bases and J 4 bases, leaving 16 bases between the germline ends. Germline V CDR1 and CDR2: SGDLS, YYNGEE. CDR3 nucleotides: TGTGCCAGCAGCGCAAACCGGGAGGGGAGCTATGGCTACACCTTC. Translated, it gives CASSANREGSYGYTF.